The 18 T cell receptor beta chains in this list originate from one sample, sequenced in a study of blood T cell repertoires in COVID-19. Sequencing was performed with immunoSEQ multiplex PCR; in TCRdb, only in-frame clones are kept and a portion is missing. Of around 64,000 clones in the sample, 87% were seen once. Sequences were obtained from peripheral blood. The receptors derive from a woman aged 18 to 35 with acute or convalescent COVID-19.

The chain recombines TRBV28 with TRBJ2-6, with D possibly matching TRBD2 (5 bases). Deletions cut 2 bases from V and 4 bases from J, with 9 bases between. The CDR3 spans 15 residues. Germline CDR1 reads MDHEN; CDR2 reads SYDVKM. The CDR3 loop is CASSLGGGGANVLTF. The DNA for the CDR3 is TGTGCCAGCAGTTTAGGAGGTGGGGGGGCCAACGTCCTGACTTTC.

For the CDR3, the DNA is TGTGCCAGCAGCTCCGTTGGGGGGGGCTCCCACGAAGCTTTCTTT. Translated, it gives CASSSVGGGSHEAFF. J is TRBJ1-1 and V is TRBV6-6; TRBD1 might be the D (6 bases). CDR3 length equals 15 residues. Germline CDR1 is MNHNY and CDR2 is SVGAGI (reference sequence). Trimming cost V 6 bases and J 8 bases, with 22 bases left between them.

CDR3 protein: CASRYGTGVDSPLHF. The CDR3 nucleotides are TGTGCCAGCAGGTACGGGACAGGGGTTGATTCACCCCTCCACTTT. This chain uses TRBV6-5 with TRBJ1-6, with 10 bases identical to TRBD1. The CDR3 is 15 residues long. CDR1 MNHEY and CDR2 SVGAGI come from the germline V gene. Trimming removed 6 bases from V and 8 bases from J; junction bases left unmatched: 7.

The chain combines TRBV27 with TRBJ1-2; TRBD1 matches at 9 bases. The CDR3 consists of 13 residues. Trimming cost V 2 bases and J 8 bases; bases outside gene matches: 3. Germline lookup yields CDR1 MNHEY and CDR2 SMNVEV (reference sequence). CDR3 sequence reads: CASSLRTGEGYTF. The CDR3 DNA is TGTGCCAGCAGTTTAAGGACAGGGGAGGGCTACACCTTC.

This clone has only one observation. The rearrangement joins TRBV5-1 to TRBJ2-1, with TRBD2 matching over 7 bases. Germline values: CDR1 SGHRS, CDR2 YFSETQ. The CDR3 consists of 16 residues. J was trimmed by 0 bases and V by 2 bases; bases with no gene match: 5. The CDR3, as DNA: TGCGCCAGCAGCTTCTCGGGCGGGAGCTCCTACAATGAGCAGTTCTTC. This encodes CASSFSGGSSYNEQFF.

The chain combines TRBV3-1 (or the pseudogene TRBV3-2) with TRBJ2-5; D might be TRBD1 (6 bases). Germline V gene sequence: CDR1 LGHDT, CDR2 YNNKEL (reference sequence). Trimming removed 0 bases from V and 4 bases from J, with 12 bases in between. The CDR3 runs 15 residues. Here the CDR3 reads CASSQEQGRGETQYF. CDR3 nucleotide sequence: TGTGCCAGCAGCCAAGAACAGGGTCGAGGAGAGACCCAGTACTTC.

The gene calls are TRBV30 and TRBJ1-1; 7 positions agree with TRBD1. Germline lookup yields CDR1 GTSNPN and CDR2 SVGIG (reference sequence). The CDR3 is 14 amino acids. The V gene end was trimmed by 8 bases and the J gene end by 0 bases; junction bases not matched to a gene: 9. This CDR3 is CAQENRGVNTEAFF. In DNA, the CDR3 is TGTGCCCAGGAAAACAGGGGCGTGAACACTGAAGCTTTCTTT.

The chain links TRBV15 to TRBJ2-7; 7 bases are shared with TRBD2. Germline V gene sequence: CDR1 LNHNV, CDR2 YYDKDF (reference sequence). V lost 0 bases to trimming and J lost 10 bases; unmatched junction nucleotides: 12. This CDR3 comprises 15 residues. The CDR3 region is CATSRDVRRGGVQYF. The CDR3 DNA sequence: TGTGCCACCAGCAGAGATGTCAGGAGGGGAGGGGTACAGTACTTC. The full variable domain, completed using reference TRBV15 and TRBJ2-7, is DAMVIQNPRYQVTQFGKPVTLSCSQTLNHNVMYWYQQKSSQAPKLLFHYYDKDFNNEADTPDNFQSRRPNTSFCFLDIRSPGLGDTAMYLCATSRDVRRGGVQYFGPGTRLTVT.

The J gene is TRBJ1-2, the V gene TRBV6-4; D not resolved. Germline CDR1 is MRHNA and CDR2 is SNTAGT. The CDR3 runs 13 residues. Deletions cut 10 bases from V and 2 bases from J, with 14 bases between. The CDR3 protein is CATRGRRNYGYTF. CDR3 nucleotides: TGTGCCACCCGAGGGAGGAGGAACTATGGCTACACCTTC.

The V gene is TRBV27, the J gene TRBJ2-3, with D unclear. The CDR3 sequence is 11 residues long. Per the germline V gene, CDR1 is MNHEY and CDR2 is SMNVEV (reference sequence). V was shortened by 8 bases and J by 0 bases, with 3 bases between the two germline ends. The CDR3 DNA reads TGTGCCAGCGGCAGCACAGATACGCAGTATTTT. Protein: CASGSTDTQYF.

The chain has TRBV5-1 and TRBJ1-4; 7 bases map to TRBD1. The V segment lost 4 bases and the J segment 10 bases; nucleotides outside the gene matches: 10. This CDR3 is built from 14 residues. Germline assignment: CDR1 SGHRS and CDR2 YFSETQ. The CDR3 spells CASSVGTAEGKLFF. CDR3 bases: TGCGCCAGCAGCGTCGGGACAGCCGAAGGAAAACTGTTTTTT.

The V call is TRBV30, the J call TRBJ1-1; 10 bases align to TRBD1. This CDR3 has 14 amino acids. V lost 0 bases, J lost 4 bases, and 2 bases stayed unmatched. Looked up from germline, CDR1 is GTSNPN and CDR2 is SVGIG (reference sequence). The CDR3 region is CAWSVGQGTTEAFF. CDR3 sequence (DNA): TGTGCCTGGAGTGTGGGACAGGGGACCACTGAAGCTTTCTTT.

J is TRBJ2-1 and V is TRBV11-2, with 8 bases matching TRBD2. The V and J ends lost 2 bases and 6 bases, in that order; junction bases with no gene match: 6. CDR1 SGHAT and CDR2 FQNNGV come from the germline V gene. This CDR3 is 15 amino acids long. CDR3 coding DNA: TGTGCCAGCAGCTTATCGGGAGGGTCGGCCAATGAGCAGTTCTTC. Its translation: CASSLSGGSANEQFF.

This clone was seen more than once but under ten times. CDR3: CASSGMGRTGATNEKLFF. Here the CDR3 DNA reads TGTGCCAGTAGTGGTATGGGCCGGACAGGGGCAACTAATGAAAAACTGTTTTTT. The V gene is TRBV19, the J gene TRBJ1-4, with 9 bases identical to TRBD1. The junction had 10 bases not matched to a gene; V was cut back by 5 bases and J by 0 bases. CDR1 and CDR2 (germline): LNHDA, SQIVND (reference sequence). The CDR3 runs 18 residues.

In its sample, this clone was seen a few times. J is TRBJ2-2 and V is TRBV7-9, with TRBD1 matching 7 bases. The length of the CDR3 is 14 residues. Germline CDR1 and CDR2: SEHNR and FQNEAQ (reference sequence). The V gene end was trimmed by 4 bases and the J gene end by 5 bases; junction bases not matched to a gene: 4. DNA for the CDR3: TGTGCCAGCAGCTCAAACAGGGGTACCGGGGAGCTGTTTTTT. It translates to CASSSNRGTGELFF.

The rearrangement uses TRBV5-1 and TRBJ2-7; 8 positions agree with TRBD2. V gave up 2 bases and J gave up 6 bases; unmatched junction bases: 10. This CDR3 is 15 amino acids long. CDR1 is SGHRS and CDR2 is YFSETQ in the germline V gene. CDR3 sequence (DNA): TGCGCCAGCAGCTTTTCAAGCGGGAGTGGTTCCGAGCAGTACTTC. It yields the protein CASSFSSGSGSEQYF.

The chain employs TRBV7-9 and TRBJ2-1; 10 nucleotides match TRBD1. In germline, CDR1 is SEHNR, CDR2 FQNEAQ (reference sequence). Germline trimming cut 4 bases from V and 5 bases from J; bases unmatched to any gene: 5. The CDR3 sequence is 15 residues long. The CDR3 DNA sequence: TGTGCCAGCAGCTCCCCGGGACAGGGGAACAATGAGCAGTTCTTC. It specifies CASSSPGQGNNEQFF. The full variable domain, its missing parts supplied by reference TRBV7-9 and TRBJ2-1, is DTGVSQNPRHKITKRGQNVTFRCDPISEHNRLYWYRQTLGQGPEFLTYFQNEAQLEKSRLLSDRFSAERPKGSFSTLEIQRTEQGDSAMYLCASSSPGQGNNEQFFGPGTRLTVL.

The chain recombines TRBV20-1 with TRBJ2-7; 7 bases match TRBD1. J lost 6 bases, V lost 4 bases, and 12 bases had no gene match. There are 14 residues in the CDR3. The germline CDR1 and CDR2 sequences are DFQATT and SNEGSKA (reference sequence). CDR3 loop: CSATETGFEGEQYF. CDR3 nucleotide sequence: TGCAGTGCTACTGAGACAGGGTTTGAAGGCGAGCAGTACTTC.